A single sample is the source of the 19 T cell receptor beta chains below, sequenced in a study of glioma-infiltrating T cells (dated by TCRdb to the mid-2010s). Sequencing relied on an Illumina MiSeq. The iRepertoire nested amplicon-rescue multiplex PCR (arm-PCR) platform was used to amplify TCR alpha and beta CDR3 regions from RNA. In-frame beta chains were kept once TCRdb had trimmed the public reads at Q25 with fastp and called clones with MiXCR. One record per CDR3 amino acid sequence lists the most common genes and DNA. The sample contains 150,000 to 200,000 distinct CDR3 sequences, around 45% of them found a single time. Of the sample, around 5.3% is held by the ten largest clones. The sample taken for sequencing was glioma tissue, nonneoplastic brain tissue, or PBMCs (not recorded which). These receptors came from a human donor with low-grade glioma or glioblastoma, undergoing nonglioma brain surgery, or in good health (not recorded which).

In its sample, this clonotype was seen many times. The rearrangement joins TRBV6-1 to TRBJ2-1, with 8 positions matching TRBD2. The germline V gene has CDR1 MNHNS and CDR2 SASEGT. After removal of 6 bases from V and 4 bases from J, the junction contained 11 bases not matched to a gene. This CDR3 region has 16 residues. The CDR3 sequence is CASRPDSGNTYNEQFF. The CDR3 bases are TGTGCCAGCAGGCCGGATAGCGGGAATACATACAATGAGCAGTTCTTC.

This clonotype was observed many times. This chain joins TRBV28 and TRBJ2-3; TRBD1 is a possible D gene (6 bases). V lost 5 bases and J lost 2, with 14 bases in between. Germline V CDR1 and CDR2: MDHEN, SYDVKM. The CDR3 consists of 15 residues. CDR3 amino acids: CASSPQGSYTDTQYF. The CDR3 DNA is TGTGCCAGCAGTCCACAGGGCTCTTACACAGATACGCAGTATTTT.

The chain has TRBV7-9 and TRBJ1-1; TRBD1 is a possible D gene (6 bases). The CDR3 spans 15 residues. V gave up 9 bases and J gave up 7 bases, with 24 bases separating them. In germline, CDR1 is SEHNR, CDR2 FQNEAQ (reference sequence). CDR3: CASSVDGIQGGEAFF. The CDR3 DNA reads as TGTGCCAGTAGTGTCGACGGGATACAGGGAGGTGAAGCTTTCTTT.

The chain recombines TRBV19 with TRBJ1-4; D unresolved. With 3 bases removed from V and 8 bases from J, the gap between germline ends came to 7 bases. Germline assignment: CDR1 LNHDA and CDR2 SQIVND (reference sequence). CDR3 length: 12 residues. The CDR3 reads CASSIVDEKLFF. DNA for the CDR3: TGTGCCAGTAGTATCGTGGACGAAAAACTGTTTTTT.

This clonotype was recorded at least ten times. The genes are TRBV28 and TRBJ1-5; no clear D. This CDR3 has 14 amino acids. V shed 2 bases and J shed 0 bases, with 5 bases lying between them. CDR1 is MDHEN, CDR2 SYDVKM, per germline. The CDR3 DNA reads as TGTGCCAGCAGTTTACCCAATAGCAATCAGCCCCAGCATTTT. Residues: CASSLPNSNQPQHF. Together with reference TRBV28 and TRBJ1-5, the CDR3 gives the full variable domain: DVKVTQSSRYLVKRTGEKVFLECVQDMDHENMFWYRQDPGLGLRLIYFSYDVKMKEKGDIPEGYSVSREKKERFSLILESASTNQTSMYLCASSLPNSNQPQHFGDGTRLSIL.

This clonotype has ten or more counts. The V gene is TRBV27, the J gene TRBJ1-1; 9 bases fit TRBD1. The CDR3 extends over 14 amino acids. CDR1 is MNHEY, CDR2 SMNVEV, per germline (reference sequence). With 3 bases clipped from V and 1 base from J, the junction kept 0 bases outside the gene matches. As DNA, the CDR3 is TGTGCCAGCAGTTTGACAGGGGGGAACACTGAAGCTTTCTTT. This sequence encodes CASSLTGGNTEAFF.

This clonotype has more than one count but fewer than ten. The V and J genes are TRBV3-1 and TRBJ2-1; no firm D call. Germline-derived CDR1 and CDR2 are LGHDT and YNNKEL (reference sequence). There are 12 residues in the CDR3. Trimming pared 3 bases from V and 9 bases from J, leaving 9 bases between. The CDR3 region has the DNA TGTGCCAGCAGCCACCCGACGTTTGAGCAGTTCTTC. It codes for CASSHPTFEQFF.

CDR3 DNA sequence: TGTGCCAGCAGCCAGTCGACTGACGAGCAGTACTTC. Amino acid sequence: CASSQSTDEQYF. The rearrangement uses TRBV4-2 and TRBJ2-7; D uncertain. The CDR3 spans 12 residues. V was cut by 3 bases and J by 5 bases, with 8 bases left in between. Germline V gene sequence: CDR1 LGHNA, CDR2 YNFKEQ.

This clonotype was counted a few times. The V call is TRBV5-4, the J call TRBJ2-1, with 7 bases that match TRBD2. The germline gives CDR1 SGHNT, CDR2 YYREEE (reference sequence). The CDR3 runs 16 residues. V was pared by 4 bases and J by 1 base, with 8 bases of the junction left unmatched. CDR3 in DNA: TGTGCCAGCAGCACTAATAGCGGGTCTTCCTACAATGAGCAGTTCTTC. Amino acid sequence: CASSTNSGSSYNEQFF.

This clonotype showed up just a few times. CDR3 nucleotide sequence: TGTGCCAGCAGTTTCCCGGGGACCTATGGCTACACCTTC. Residues: CASSFPGTYGYTF. V is TRBV12-3 or TRBV12-4 and J is TRBJ1-2, with D perhaps matching TRBD1 (5 bases). CDR3 size: 13 residues. Trimming stripped 3 bases from V and 4 bases from J, with 9 bases between.

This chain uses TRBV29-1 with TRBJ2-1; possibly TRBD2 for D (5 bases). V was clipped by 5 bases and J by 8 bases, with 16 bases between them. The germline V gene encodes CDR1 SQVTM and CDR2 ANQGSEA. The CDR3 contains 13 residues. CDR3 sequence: CSVIGESAYEQFF. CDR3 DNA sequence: TGCAGCGTTATCGGGGAGTCCGCCTATGAGCAGTTCTTC.

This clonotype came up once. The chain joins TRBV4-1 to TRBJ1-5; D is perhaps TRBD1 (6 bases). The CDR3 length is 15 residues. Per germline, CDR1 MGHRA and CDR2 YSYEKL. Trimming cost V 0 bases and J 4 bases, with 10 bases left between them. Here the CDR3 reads CASSQEYRENQPQHF. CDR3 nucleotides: TGCGCCAGCAGCCAAGAGTACAGGGAGAATCAGCCCCAGCATTTT.

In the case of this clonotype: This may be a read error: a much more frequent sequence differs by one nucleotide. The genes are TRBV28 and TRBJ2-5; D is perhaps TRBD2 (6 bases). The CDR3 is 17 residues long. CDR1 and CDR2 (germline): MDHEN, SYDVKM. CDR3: CASSSRGPLYWQETKYF. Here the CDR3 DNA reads TGTGCCAGCAGTTCGCGGGGACCACTCTATTGGCAAGAGACCAAGTACTTC.

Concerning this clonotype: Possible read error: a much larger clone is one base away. DNA for the CDR3: TGTGCCAGCAGCCAATGGAGAGGTACCTACAATGAGCAGTTGTTC. Translation: CASSQWRGTYNEQLF. The rearrangement links TRBV14 to TRBJ2-1; unclear D gene. The CDR3 has 15 amino acids. Germline loops: CDR1 SGHDN, CDR2 FVKESK.

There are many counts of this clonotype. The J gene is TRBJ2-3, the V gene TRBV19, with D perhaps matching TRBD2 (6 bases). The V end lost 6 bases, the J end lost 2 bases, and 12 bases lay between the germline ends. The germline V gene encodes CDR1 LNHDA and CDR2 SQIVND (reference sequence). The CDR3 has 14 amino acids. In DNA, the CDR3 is TGTGCCAGTAGCCGTAGCGGTTCCACAGATACGCAGTATTTT. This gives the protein CASSRSGSTDTQYF.

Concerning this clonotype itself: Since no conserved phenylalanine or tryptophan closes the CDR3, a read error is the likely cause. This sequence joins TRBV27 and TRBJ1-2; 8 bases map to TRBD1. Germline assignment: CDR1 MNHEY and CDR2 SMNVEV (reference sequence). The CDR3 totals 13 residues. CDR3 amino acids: CDSSPQGARGYTY. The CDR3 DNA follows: TGTGACAGCAGTCCTCAGGGGGCGCGCGGCTACACCTAC.

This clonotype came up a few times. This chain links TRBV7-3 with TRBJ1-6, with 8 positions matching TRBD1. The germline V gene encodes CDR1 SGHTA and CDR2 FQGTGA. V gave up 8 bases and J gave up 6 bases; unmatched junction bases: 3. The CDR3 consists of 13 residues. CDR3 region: CASGQGANSPLHF. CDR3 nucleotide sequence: TGTGCCAGCGGGCAGGGGGCTAATTCACCCCTCCACTTT.

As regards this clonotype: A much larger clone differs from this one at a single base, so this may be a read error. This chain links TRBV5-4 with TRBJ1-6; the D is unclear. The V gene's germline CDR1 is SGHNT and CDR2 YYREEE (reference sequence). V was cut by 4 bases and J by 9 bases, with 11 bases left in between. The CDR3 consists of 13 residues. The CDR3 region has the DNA TGTGCCAGCAGCCGGTACAGCAGTTCACCCCTCCACTTT. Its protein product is CASSRYSSSPLHF.

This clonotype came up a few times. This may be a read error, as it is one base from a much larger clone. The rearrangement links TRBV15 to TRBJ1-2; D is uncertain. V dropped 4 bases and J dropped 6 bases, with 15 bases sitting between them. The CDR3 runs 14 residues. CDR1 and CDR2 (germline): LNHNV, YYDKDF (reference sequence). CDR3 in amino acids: CATSNRGATHGYTF. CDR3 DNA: TGTGCCACCAGCAATCGAGGTGCCACCCATGGCTACACCTTC.